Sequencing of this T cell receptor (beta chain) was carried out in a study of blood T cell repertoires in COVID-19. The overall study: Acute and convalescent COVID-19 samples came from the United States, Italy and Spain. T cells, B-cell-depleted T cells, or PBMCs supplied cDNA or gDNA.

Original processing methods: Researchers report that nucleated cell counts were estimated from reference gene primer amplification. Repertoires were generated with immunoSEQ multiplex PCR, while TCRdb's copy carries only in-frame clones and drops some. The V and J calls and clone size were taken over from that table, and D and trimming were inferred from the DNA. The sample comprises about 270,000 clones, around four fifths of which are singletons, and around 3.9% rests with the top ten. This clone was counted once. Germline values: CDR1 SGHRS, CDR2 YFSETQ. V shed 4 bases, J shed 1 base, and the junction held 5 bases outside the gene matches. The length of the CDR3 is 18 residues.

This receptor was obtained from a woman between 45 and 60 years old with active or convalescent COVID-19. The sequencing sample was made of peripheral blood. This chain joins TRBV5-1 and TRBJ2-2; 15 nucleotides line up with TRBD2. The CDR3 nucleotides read TGCGCCAGCAGCCCCCGGACTAGCGGGAGGGAGAACACCGGGGAGCTGTTTTTT. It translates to CASSPRTSGRENTGELFF.